Listed here is a single T cell receptor beta chain. This clone showed up just once. The specificity of this receptor is unknown. Nothing much larger sits one base from this clone, and base qualities are not available. The sample belongs to a study of PD-1 blockade in classical Hodgkin lymphoma (TCRdb year 2020). For context, the study as a whole: Nivolumab dosing was 3 mg/kg intravenously every 2 weeks, continuing until either disease progression or unacceptable toxicity. The study used CyTOF and TCR beta sequencing to define a peripheral blood immune signature of response to PD-1 blockade in classical Hodgkin lymphoma. Overall study outcomes, separate from this receptor: Lower diversity was seen in patients whose nivolumab began less than 1 year after ASCT, and these patients were left out of later analyses so that immune reconstitution would not confound the results. Baseline TCR diversity was reported to be lower in newly diagnosed patients than in healthy donors, and even lower in relapsed/refractory patients. By C4D1, a significant rise was seen in CD4+ TCR diversity but not in CD8+ TCR diversity (p=0.0027 vs p=0.16), and the rise was most apparent among complete responders (p=0.02). Trial patients achieving complete response had baseline diversity similar to newly diagnosed patients, whereas partial responders and progressors had significantly lower diversity. The study was limited to a single clinical trial cohort, and causes of repertoire differences, possibly disease activity or prior therapy, remained undefined.

Explained via the paper, the time point label denotes: cycle 2 day 1 (C2D1) of nivolumab. All trial patients had relapsed after autologous stem cell transplantation, with cohorts A, B and C differing in prior brentuximab vedotin exposure. The trial cohort included roughly 60 patients with relapsed/refractory classical Hodgkin lymphoma, and each patient had a best overall response of complete response, partial response or progressive disease. In the multi-cohort phase II CheckMate 205 trial, trial patients received single-agent nivolumab. An independent review committee assessed best overall response by applying the 2007 International Working Group response criteria. Trial PBMCs were collected just before the start of nivolumab (C1D1) and during therapy at cycle 2 day 1 and cycle 4 day 1. Peripheral blood was collected in 8 mL Vacutainer Cell Preparation Tubes, from which PBMCs were isolated by centrifugation and then cryopreserved.

The CDR3 measures 14 amino acids from cysteine to phenylalanine. Just the 42-base CDR3 DNA is kept, in frame starting at base 1. V loses 6 bases of germline sequence and J loses 6 bases, and the interval between the two ends is 14 bases. The germline V gene specifies MNHEY as CDR1 and SVGAGI as CDR2. The Qiagen DNeasy kit was used to extract genomic DNA both from unsorted PBMCs and from the negatively selected CD4+ and CD8+ fractions. TCR beta CDR3 regions were amplified by immunoSEQ multiplex PCR using primers annealing to V and J segments. Amplification bias was minimized using a synthetic immune receptor repertoire, and residual bias was removed computationally after sequencing. Under the source paper's analysis protocol: Custom Python scripts were used to quantify repertoire diversity as the Shannon entropy index. Unsorted, CD4+ and CD8+ repertoires were examined separately, except in combined analyses, for which CD4+ and CD8+ sequences were merged in silico. A clone was considered expanded if an increase in frequency of at least 2-fold after treatment relative to C1D1 was found, and a pseudocount of 0.5 was applied to clones undetected at baseline. Singleton clones were defined as clones with 0 or 1 copy at C1D1, and non-singleton clones were defined as clones with 2 or more copies. By matching protein sequences in sorted samples from the same patient, clones expanded in unsorted samples were annotated as CD4+, CD8+ or unknown. Diversity changes from C1D1 to C4D1 were tested in paired samples using Wilcoxon tests. Here the immuneACCESS table is served through TCRdb, limited to in-frame sequences with V and J called. Missing clones are a known gap in these copies; in checked studies unresolved V genes cover under half, and the rest lacks a known reason. That table supplies the V and J calls and clone size; D and trimming were determined from the DNA. This sample is represented by about 100,000 clones; 80% to 90% of them were singletons. The ten largest clones add up to around 6.6% of the sample.

This clonotype was obtained from a human donor with classical Hodgkin lymphoma. The V and J genes are TRBV6-5 and TRBJ1-4; perhaps TRBD1 is the D gene, with 5 bases matching. This sample comprised peripheral blood mononuclear cells (PBMCs), obtained before the second cycle of nivolumab. The sequenced DNA: TGTGCCAGCAGCCAAAGGCGGGACTATGAAAAACTGTTTTTT. It specifies CASSQRRDYEKLFF.